Below are 9 T cell receptor beta chains sequenced from a single sample in a study of glioma-infiltrating T cells. TCR alpha and beta CDR3 regions were amplified from RNA using iRepertoire nested multiplex PCR. A single record per CDR3 protein comes from TCRdb applying MiXCR to the multiplex PCR reads. The profile covers approximately 400,000 distinct CDR3 sequences, with 41% appearing a single time and 12% taken by the ten largest. The sequencing input was glioma tissue, nonneoplastic brain tissue, or PBMCs (not recorded which). These receptors were obtained from a human donor with low-grade glioma or glioblastoma, undergoing nonglioma brain surgery, or in good health (not recorded which).

Comments on this clonotype: A much larger clone sits a single nucleotide away, making a read error possible. The CDR3 here is CASSLLQGLNEQYF. The DNA of the CDR3 is TGTGCCAGCAGTTTATTACAGGGGCTCAACGAGCAGTACTTC. The chain recombines TRBV27 with TRBJ2-7, with 7 positions matching TRBD1. Germline CDR1 MNHEY, CDR2 SMNVEV (reference sequence). The CDR3 runs 14 residues. V was clipped by 1 base and J by 5 bases; unmatched bases: 5.

This chain joins TRBV28 and TRBJ2-7; TRBD2 aligns across 7 bases. The J segment lost 7 bases and the V segment lost 5 bases, leaving 17 bases of the junction unmatched. Looked up from germline, CDR1 is MDHEN and CDR2 is SYDVKM. The CDR3 totals 16 residues. The CDR3: CASSLYSWEGRGEQYF. DNA of the CDR3: TGTGCCAGCAGTCTATACAGTTGGGAGGGCCGGGGGGAGCAGTACTTC.

This clonotype was seen a handful of times. The CDR3 DNA reads TGTGCCACCAGCAAGCGGAGCGGGTGGTACAATGAGCAGTTCTTC. Translation: CATSKRSGWYNEQFF. The chain employs TRBV15 and TRBJ2-1, with a possible D match to TRBD2 (6 bases). Germline CDR1 is LNHNV and CDR2 is YYDKDF (reference sequence). The CDR3 is made up of 15 amino acids. V lost 4 bases to trimming and J lost 4 bases, with 14 bases between them.

This clonotype has just one count. A much larger clone differs from this one at a single base, so this may be a read error. This chain uses TRBV28 with TRBJ2-7, with 7 positions matching TRBD2. The CDR3 has 16 residues. After removal of 3 bases from V and 2 bases from J, the junction contained 10 bases not matched to a gene. In germline, CDR1 is MDHEN, CDR2 SYDVKM. The CDR3 DNA reads TGTGCCAGCAGTTTGTCCGGGGCTAGCGGAACCTACGAGCAGTACTTC. Protein sequence: CASSLSGASGTYEQYF.

To note about this clonotype: This clone may be a read error of a much larger clone one base away. The J gene is TRBJ2-7, the V gene TRBV6-2 or TRBV6-3; no firm D call. The CDR3 is 13 amino acids. The germline V gene has CDR1 MNHEY and CDR2 SVGEGT. V lost 5 bases and J lost 5, with 13 bases in between. The CDR3 bases are TGTGCCAGCAGTCCTTCGGTAACCAACGAGCAGTACTTC. Translating gives CASSPSVTNEQYF.

V usage is TRBV4-3 and J usage is TRBJ2-7, with D tentatively TRBD1 (6 bases). Germline CDR1 reads LGHNA; CDR2 reads YSLEER. V was cut by 0 bases and J by 4 bases, with 13 bases left in between. The CDR3 loop spans 15 amino acids. The CDR3 protein is CASSQEGGQIYEQYF. The DNA of the CDR3 is TGCGCCAGCAGCCAAGAGGGTGGACAGATTTACGAGCAGTACTTC.

Note on this clonotype: At one of its ends the junction is not consistent with the germline gene, which may arise from a read error. This rearrangement joins TRBV6-2 or TRBV6-3 to TRBJ2-6; no definite D call. There are 15 residues in the CDR3. Germline lookup yields CDR1 MNHEY and CDR2 SVGEGT. CDR3 bases: TGTGCCTGCAGTTACTCGATATCTGGGGCCAACGTCCTGACTTTC. Translation gives CACSYSISGANVLTF.

Comments on this clonotype: A read error is likely, as this CDR3 ends without the conserved phenylalanine or tryptophan. V gene TRBV28 combines with J gene TRBJ2-3, with 10 bases fitting TRBD2. Losses at the gene ends were 2 bases for V and 5 bases for J; bases not matched to a gene: 7. CDR1 is MDHEN, CDR2 SYDVKM, per germline. CDR3 length equals 16 residues. The CDR3 reads CASSLRLAGVRDTQYL. As DNA, the CDR3 is TGTGCCAGCAGTTTAAGGCTAGCGGGAGTTAGAGATACGCAGTATTTG.

In this sample, this clonotype turned up many times. The CDR3 sequence is CASRSPAATNEKLFF. DNA of the CDR3: TGTGCCAGCAGGTCGCCAGCTGCAACTAATGAAAAACTGTTTTTT. The J gene is TRBJ1-4, the V gene TRBV27; D unclear. CDR1 MNHEY and CDR2 SMNVEV come from the germline V gene (reference sequence). Trimming removed 6 bases from V and 0 bases from J, with 11 bases in between. The CDR3 runs to 15 residues.